This paragraph reports one T cell receptor (beta chain). Its antigen is not identified. 60 Vbeta and 13 Jbeta primers were used in PCR. Sequenced by immunoSEQ multiplex PCR; TCRdb stores in-frame clones only, minus some. The table has 200,000 to 300,000 clones, roughly 80% seen once; the top ten hold 5% to 6%. The source of the sample is a study of cytomegalovirus exposure and HLA in healthy donors. This CDR3 region has 18 residues. V lost 1 base and J lost 0; bases outside the gene matches: 5. Germline values: CDR1 SGHAT, CDR2 FQNNGV. Broader study findings: Cytomegalovirus-associated TCR beta chains were listed, numbering around 150. The likely explanation for a cluster of highly shared sequence variants was sequencing artifact.

The sequenced material came from PBMCs. The J gene is TRBJ2-1, the V gene TRBV11-2, with 11 bases fitting TRBD2. The TCR comes from a woman aged 40 to 55 in good health and CMV-seropositive. DNA of the CDR3: TGTGCCAGCAGCTTAGGACTAGCGGGGCGCAGCTCCTACAATGAGCAGTTCTTC. This gives the protein CASSLGLAGRSSYNEQFF.